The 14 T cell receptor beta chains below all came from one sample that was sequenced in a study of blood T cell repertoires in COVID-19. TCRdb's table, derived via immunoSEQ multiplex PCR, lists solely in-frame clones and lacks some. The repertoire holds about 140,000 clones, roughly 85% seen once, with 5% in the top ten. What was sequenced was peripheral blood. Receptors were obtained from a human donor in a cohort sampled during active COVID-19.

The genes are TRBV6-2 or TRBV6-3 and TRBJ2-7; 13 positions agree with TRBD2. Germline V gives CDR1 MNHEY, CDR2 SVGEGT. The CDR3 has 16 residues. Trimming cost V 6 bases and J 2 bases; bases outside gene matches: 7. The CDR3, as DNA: TGTGCCAGCAGCACGGGACTAGCGGGGATTACCTACGAGCAGTACTTC. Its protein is CASSTGLAGITYEQYF.

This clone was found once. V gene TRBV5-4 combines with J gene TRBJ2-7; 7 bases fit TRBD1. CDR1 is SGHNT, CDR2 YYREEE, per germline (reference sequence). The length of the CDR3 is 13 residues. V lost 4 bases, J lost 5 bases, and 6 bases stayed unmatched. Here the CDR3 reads CASSRRDSNEQYF. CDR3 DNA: TGTGCCAGCAGCCGCCGGGACAGTAACGAGCAGTACTTC.

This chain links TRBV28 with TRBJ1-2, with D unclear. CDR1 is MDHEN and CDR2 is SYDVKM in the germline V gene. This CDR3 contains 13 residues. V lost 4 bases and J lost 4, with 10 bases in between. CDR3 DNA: TGTGCCAGCAGTTCCCGGCCAGGCTATGGCTACACCTTC. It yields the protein CASSSRPGYGYTF.

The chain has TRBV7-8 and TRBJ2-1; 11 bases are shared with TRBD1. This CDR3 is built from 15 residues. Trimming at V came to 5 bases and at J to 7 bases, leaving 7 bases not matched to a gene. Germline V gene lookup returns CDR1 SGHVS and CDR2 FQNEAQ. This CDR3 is CASSPPGQGGNEQFF. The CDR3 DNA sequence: TGTGCCAGCAGCCCGCCGGGACAGGGGGGAAATGAGCAGTTCTTC.

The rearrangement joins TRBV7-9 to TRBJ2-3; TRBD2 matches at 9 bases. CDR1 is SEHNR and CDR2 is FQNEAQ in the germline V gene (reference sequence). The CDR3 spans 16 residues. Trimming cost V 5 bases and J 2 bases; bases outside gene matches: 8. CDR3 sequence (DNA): TGTGCCAGCAGCCGCGAAGCGGGAGGCGTCACAGATACGCAGTATTTT. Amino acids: CASSREAGGVTDTQYF. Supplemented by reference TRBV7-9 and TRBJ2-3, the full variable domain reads DTGVSQNPRHKITKRGQNVTFRCDPISEHNRLYWYRQTLGQGPEFLTYFQNEAQLEKSRLLSDRFSAERPKGSFSTLEIQRTEQGDSAMYLCASSREAGGVTDTQYFGPGTRLTVL.

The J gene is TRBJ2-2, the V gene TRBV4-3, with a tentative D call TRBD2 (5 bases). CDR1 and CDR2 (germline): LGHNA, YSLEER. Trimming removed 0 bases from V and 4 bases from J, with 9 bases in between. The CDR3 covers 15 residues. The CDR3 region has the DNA TGCGCCAGCAGCCAAGAAAACGGGGTCACCGGGGAGCTGTTTTTT. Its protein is CASSQENGVTGELFF.

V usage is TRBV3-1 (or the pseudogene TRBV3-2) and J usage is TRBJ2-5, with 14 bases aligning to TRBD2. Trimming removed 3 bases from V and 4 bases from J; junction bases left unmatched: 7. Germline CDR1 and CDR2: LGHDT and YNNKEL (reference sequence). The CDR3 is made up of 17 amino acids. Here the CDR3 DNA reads TGTGCCAGCAGCCACGGGACTAGCGGGAGTCTTGGAGAGACCCAGTACTTC. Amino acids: CASSHGTSGSLGETQYF.

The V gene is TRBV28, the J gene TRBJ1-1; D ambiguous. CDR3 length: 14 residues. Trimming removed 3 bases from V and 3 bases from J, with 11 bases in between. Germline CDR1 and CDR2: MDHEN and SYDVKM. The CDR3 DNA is TGTGCCAGCAGTTTCCTGGGCTCTTACACTGAAGCTTTCTTT. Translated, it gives CASSFLGSYTEAFF.

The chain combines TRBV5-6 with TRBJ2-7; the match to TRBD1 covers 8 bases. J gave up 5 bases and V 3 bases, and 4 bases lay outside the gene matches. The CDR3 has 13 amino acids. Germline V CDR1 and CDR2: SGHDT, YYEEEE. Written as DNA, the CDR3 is TGTGCCAGCAGCTCCACGACAGGGGACGAGCAGTACTTC. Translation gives CASSSTTGDEQYF.

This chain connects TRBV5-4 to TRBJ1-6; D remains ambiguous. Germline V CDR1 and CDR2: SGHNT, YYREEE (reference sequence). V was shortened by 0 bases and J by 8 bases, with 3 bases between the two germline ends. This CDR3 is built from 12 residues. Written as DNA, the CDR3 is TGTGCCAGCAGCTTGGGAGATTCACCCCTCCACTTT. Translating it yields CASSLGDSPLHF.

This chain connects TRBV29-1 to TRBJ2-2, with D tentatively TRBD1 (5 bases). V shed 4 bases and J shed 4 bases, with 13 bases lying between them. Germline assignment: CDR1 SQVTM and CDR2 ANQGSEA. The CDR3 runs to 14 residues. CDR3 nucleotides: TGCAGCGTTGCGCCGGGTGGGGCCACCGGGGAGCTGTTTTTT. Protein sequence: CSVAPGGATGELFF.

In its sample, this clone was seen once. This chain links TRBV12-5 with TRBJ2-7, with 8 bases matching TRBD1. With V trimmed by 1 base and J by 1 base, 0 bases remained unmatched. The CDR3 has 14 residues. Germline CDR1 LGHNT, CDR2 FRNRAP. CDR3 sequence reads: CASGLGTGSYEQYF. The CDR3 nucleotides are TGTGCTAGTGGTTTGGGGACAGGGTCCTACGAGCAGTACTTC.

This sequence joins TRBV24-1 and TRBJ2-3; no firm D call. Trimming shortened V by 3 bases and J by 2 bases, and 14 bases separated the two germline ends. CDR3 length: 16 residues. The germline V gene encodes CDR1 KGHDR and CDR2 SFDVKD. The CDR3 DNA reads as TGTGCCACCAGTGATCCCGACCGAGGTCCCACAGATACGCAGTATTTT. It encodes CATSDPDRGPTDTQYF.

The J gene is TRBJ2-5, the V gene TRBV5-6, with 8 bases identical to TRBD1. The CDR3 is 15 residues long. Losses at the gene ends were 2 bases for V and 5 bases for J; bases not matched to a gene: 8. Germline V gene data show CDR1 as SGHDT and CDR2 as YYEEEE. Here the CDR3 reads CASSFDRGGWETQYF. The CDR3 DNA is TGTGCCAGCAGCTTCGACAGGGGAGGTTGGGAGACCCAGTACTTC.